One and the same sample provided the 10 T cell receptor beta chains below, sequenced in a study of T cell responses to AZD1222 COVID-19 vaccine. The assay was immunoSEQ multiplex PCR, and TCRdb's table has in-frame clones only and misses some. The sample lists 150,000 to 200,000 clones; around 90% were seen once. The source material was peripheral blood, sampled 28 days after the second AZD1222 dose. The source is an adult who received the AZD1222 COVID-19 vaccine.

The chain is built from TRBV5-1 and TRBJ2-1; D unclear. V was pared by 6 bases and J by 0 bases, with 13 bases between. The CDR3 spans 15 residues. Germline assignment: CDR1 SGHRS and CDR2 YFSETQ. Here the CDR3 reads CASTMDGSSYNEQFF. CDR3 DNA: TGCGCCAGCACCATGGACGGAAGCTCCTACAATGAGCAGTTCTTC. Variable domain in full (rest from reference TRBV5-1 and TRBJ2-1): KAGVTQTPRYLIKTRGQQVTLSCSPISGHRSVSWYQQTPGQGLQFLFEYFSETQRNKGNFPGRFSGRQFSNSRSEMNVSTLELGDSALYLCASTMDGSSYNEQFFGPGTRLTVL.

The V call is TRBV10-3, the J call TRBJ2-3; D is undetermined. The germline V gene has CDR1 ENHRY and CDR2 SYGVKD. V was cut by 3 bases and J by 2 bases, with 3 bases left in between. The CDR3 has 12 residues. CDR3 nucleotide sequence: TGTGCCATCAGTGACAACACAGATACGCAGTATTTT. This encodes CAISDNTDTQYF.

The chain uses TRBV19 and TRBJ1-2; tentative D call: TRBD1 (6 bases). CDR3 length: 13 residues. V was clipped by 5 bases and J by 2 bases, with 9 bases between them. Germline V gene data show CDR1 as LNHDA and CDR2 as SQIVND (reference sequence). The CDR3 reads CASSYDRNYGYTF. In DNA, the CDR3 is TGTGCCAGTAGTTACGACAGGAACTATGGCTACACCTTC.

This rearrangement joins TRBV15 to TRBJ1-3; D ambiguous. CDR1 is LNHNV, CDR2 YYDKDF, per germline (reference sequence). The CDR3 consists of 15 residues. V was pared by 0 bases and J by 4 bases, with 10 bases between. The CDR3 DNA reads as TGTGCCACCAGCAGAGATTTAGGTTGGGGAAACACCATATATTTT. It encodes CATSRDLGWGNTIYF.

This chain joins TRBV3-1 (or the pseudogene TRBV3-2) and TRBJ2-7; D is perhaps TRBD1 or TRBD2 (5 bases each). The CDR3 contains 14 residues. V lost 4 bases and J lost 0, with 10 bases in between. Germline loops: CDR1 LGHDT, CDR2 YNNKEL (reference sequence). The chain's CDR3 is CASSRGVSSYEQYF. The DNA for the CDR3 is TGTGCCAGCAGCCGAGGGGTAAGCTCCTACGAGCAGTACTTC.

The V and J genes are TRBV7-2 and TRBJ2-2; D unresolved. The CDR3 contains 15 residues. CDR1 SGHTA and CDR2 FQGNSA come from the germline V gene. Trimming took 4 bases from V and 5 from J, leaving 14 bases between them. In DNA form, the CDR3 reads TGTGCCAGCAGCTCTAGGCTAGTATGGACCGGGGAGCTGTTTTTT. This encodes CASSSRLVWTGELFF.

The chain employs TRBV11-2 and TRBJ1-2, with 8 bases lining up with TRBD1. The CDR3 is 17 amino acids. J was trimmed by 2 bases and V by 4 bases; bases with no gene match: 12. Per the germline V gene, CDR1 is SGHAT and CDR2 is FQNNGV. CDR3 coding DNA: TGTGCCAGCAGCTCCGTGAAGTACAGGGGGGAGAACTATGGCTACACCTTC. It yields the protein CASSSVKYRGENYGYTF.

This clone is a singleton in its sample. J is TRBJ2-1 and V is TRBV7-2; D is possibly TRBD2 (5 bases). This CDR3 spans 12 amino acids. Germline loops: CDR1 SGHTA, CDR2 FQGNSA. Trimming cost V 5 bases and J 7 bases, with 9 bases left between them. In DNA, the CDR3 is TGTGCCAGCAGCCTCCGGAGGAATGAGCAGTTCTTC. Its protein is CASSLRRNEQFF.

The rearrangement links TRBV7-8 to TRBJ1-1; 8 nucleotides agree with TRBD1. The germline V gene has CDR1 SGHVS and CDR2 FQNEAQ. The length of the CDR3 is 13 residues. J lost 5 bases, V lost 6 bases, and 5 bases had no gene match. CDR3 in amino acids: CASRRGQGTEAFF. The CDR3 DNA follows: TGTGCCAGCAGACGAGGACAGGGAACTGAAGCTTTCTTT.

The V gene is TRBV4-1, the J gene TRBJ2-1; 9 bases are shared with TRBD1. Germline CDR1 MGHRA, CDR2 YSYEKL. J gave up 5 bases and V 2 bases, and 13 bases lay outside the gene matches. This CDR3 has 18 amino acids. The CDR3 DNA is TGCGCCAGCAGCCAAAGCTTCCCTCCGGGACAGGGTCACAATGAGCAGTTCTTC. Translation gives CASSQSFPPGQGHNEQFF.